The 13 T cell receptor beta chains below were found in one sample sequenced in a study of T cell clonality in common variable immunodeficiency. This table comes from immunoSEQ multiplex PCR, and its TCRdb copy is limited to in-frame clones, with some not included. Altogether about 81,000 clones were found in the sample, and no singletons occur. Sequencing was carried out using peripheral blood mononuclear cells. The receptors here all came from a person aged 18 to 70 in good health.

This clone was detected ten times or more. The read terminates 3 residues before the CDR3 end, so the remaining end is supplied by the germline J gene. The chain uses TRBV20-1 and TRBJ1-4, with D tentatively TRBD1 (5 bases). In germline, CDR1 is DFQATT, CDR2 SNEGSKA (reference sequence). The CDR3 extends over 14 amino acids. Trimming pared 0 bases from V and 4 bases from J, leaving 9 bases between. CDR3 bases read: TGCAGTGCTAGAGATGGGAGGGGTAATGAAAAA. Translating gives CSARDGRGNEK. The CDR3 in full is CSARDGRGNEKLFF.

This clone was seen at least ten times. The sample holds other DNA sequences that translate to the same CDR3. The CDR3 here is CSAPWQANTEAFF. Partial CDR3 DNA: TGCAGTGCTCCCTGGCAGGCAAACACTGAA. This chain connects TRBV20-1 to TRBJ1-1; D is uncertain. The CDR3 end lies 3 residues beyond the end of the read and is filled in from the germline J gene. From germline, CDR1 is DFQATT and CDR2 SNEGSKA (reference sequence). Deletions cut 5 bases from V and 2 bases from J, with 12 bases between. The CDR3 is 13 amino acids.

At least ten counts were recorded for this clone. The read stops 3 residues short of the end of the CDR3; the missing end is completed from the germline J gene. The chain recombines TRBV30 with TRBJ1-6; weak D call: TRBD1 (6 bases). Germline CDR1 GTSNPN, CDR2 SVGIG (reference sequence). The CDR3 extends over 17 amino acids. Trimming left V 1 base short and J 6 bases short, with 19 bases between. CDR3 amino acids: CAWSEGDARYLNSPLHF. The CDR3 DNA, read in part, is TGTGCCTGGAGTGAGGGGGACGCTCGCTACCTTAATTCACCC.

This clone was picked up a small number of times. The CDR3 end lies 3 residues beyond the end of the read and is filled in from the germline J gene. The chain is built from TRBV5-8 and TRBJ2-1; 10 nucleotides line up with TRBD2. CDR1 and CDR2 from the germline V gene are SGHTS and YDEGEE. V dropped 4 bases and J dropped 8; count of bases not matched to a gene: 6. CDR3 length: 14 residues. CDR3 in amino acids: CASSPLAGADEQFF. The sequenced part of the CDR3 DNA is TGTGCCAGCAGCCCGCTAGCGGGAGCGGATGAG.

This clone was found many times. The sequenced fragment ends 3 residues before the CDR3 boundary, so the rest is inferred from the germline J gene. J is TRBJ2-5 and V is TRBV5-6; 7 bases agree with TRBD2. This CDR3 comprises 15 residues. J gave up 1 base and V 5 bases, and 8 bases lay outside the gene matches. Germline V gene lookup returns CDR1 SGHDT and CDR2 YYEEEE. CDR3 loop: CASSITAGLQETQYF. CDR3 DNA, as far as it was read: TGTGCCAGCAGTATTACAGCGGGACTCCAAGAGACC.

This clone was observed at least ten times. The missing CDR3 end, 3 residues past where the read stops, is filled in from the germline J gene. J is TRBJ2-1 and V is TRBV4-1; 10 nucleotides align to TRBD2. Losses at the gene ends were 4 bases for V and 5 bases for J; bases not matched to a gene: 5. This CDR3 has 15 amino acids. Per germline, CDR1 MGHRA and CDR2 YSYEKL. The CDR3 protein is CASSRLAGDHNEQFF. Incomplete CDR3 DNA: TGCGCCAGCAGCCGGCTAGCGGGAGACCACAATGAG.

In this sample, this clone turned up many times. The read is 3 residues too short to cover the CDR3 end, so that end is filled in from the germline J gene. The chain combines TRBV19 with TRBJ2-5; D possibly corresponds to TRBD2 (6 bases). Germline V gene sequence: CDR1 LNHDA, CDR2 SQIVND (reference sequence). The CDR3 is 14 amino acids. Trimming took off 3 bases at V and 4 bases at J, with 12 bases between the two ends. The DNA read from the CDR3 is TGTGCCAGTAGTATCGGGGGATCGGTAGAGACC. It encodes CASSIGGSVET. In full, the CDR3 reads CASSIGGSVETQYF.

This clone was seen many times. The read ends 3 residues before the CDR3 terminus; that terminus is restored from the germline J gene. V and J are TRBV18 and TRBJ1-6, with D maybe TRBD1 (5 bases). CDR3 length: 18 residues. CDR1 is KGHSH and CDR2 is LQKENI in the germline V gene. Trimming left V 3 bases short and J 0 bases short, with 15 bases between. The part of the CDR3 DNA that was read is TGTGCCAGCTCACCCTTGGACACTGGGATCTCCTATAATTCACCC. Encoded protein: CASSPLDTGISYNSP. The entire CDR3 protein is CASSPLDTGISYNSPLHF.

Many counts were recorded for this clone. The CDR3 is cut off 3 residues early in the read; its end comes from the germline J gene. The chain is built from TRBV30 and TRBJ1-2; D may be TRBD1 (5 bases). From germline, CDR1 is GTSNPN and CDR2 SVGIG (reference sequence). CDR3 size: 13 residues. CDR3 sequence: CAWSVKGAQGYTF. Partial CDR3 DNA: TGTGCCTGGAGTGTTAAAGGGGCGCAGGGC.

This clone has ten or more counts. Read data end 3 residues before the CDR3 end; the end is taken from the germline J gene. The gene calls are TRBV5-1 and TRBJ2-1; 11 nucleotides line up with TRBD2. The germline gives CDR1 SGHRS, CDR2 YFSETQ. With V trimmed by 3 bases and J by 4 bases, 3 bases remained unmatched. The CDR3 length is 15 residues. CDR3 DNA, as far as it was read: TGCGCCAGCAGCTCCGGGACTAGCGGTTACAATGAG. Residues: CASSSGTSGYNE. The entire CDR3 reads CASSSGTSGYNEQFF.

This clone showed up many times. The read ends 3 residues before the CDR3 terminus; that terminus is restored from the germline J gene. The gene calls are TRBV20-1 and TRBJ1-2, with D perhaps TRBD1 (5 bases). The CDR3 runs to 14 residues. The V end was cut by 8 bases, the J end by 4 bases, with 20 bases between. Per germline, CDR1 DFQATT and CDR2 SNEGSKA (reference sequence). The DNA read from the CDR3 is TGCAGTACCTCAACAGGACCGACCGCCTATGGC. Translating gives CSTSTGPTAYG. The whole CDR3 is CSTSTGPTAYGYTF.

This clone was counted at least ten times. The CDR3 is cut off 3 residues early in the read; its end comes from the germline J gene. V usage is TRBV19 and J usage is TRBJ1-1, with TRBD1 matching over 7 bases. With V trimmed by 6 bases and J by 6 bases, 10 bases remained unmatched. The CDR3 loop spans 14 amino acids. Germline V gives CDR1 LNHDA, CDR2 SQIVND (reference sequence). CDR3 DNA (partial): TGTGCCAGTAGCAACAGGGGTGGTGTCGCTGAA. Its protein product is CASSNRGGVAE. The full CDR3 is CASSNRGGVAEAFF.

This clone was picked up many times. The read terminates 3 residues before the CDR3 end, so the remaining end is supplied by the germline J gene. The chain links TRBV20-1 to TRBJ2-5; 9 nucleotides align to TRBD1. The V and J ends lost 3 bases and 2 bases, in that order; junction bases with no gene match: 1. The CDR3 runs 13 residues. Germline CDR1 and CDR2: DFQATT and SNEGSKA (reference sequence). This CDR3 reads CSARDRGQETQYF. The sequenced CDR3 bases are TGCAGTGCTAGGGACAGGGGTCAAGAGACC.